A selection of T cell receptor beta chains follows, all from one sample in a study of cytomegalovirus exposure and HLA in healthy donors. The table came from immunoSEQ multiplex PCR; TCRdb's copy has only in-frame clones and leaves some out. The data show some 90,000 clones, more than 75% seen once. Input material: PBMCs. The origin of the receptors is a human donor in good health. The CDR3 runs from the conserved cysteine through the conserved F or W. D genes are given only for firm matches. The size entry is marked missing in some rows and otherwise reads once, few, many or a size class.

>NA|TRBV5-1|NA|TRBJ2-5
TGCGCCAGCAGCTTCACTAGGAGGGAGACCCAGTACTTC
CASSFTRRETQYF
>once|TRBV4-2|NA|TRBJ2-1
TGTGCCAGCAGCCAATTGGGAATCGGGAGCAATGAGCAGTTCTTC
CASSQLGIGSNEQFF
>NA|TRBV5-4|NA|TRBJ2-5
TGTGCCAGCAGCTGGGGCCTTCAAGAGACCCAGTACTTC
CASSWGLQETQYF
>NA|TRBV27|TRBD1|TRBJ2-1
TGTGCCAGCAGTTTCTTAGGGACAGCTTACAATGAGCAGTTCTTC
CASSFLGTAYNEQFF
>NA|TRBV7-9|TRBD2|TRBJ2-7
TGTGCCAGCAGCGCTAGGACTAGCGGGAGGGCCCACGAGCAGTACTTC
CASSARTSGRAHEQYF
>NA|TRBV19|NA|TRBJ1-4
TGTGCCAGTAGTATCGCGGGATCATCTAATGAAAAACTGTTTTTT
CASSIAGSSNEKLFF
>once|TRBV13|TRBD2|TRBJ2-3
TGTGCCAGCAGCTTACGGACTAGCACCACAGATACGCAGTATTTT
CASSLRTSTTDTQYF
>NA|TRBV6-6|NA|TRBJ2-3
TGTGCCAGCAGTTACTCCGTAGCAGATACGCAGTATTTT
CASSYSVADTQYF
>NA|TRBV4-2|TRBD2|TRBJ2-7
TGTGCCAGCAGCCGAACCGGGACTAGTGGCTACGAGCAGTACTTC
CASSRTGTSGYEQYF
>NA|TRBV28|TRBD1|TRBJ2-5
TGTGCCAGCAGTTCGCGACAGGGATTCCAAGAGACCCAGTACTTC
CASSSRQGFQETQYF
>few|TRBV7-9|TRBD1|TRBJ2-7
TGTGCCAGCAGCTCGACAGGGGAGTCCTACGAGCAGTACTTC
CASSSTGESYEQYF
>NA|TRBV11-1|TRBD1|TRBJ2-1
TGTGCCAGCAGCTCGTGGCCTGACAGGGGCATACCTGAGCAGTTCTTC
CASSSWPDRGIPEQFF
>NA|TRBV7-2|TRBD2|TRBJ2-6
TGTGCCAGCAGACTAGCGGGATCTGGGGCCAACGTCCTGACTTTC
CASRLAGSGANVLTF
>NA|TRBV7-2|TRBD2|TRBJ2-7
TGTGCCAGCAGCATAGCGGGAGGTTACGAGCAGTACTTC
CASSIAGGYEQYF
>NA|TRBV4-1|NA|TRBJ1-6
TGCGCCAGCAGCCCCTCCCGACAGGAGAATTCACCCCTCCACTTT
CASSPSRQENSPLHF
>NA|TRBV4-2|NA|TRBJ1-5
TGTGCCAGCAGTGCAGGGGTCGGGAGCAATCAGCCCCAGCATTTT
CASSAGVGSNQPQHF
>NA|TRBV19|TRBD2|TRBJ2-5
TGTGCCAGTAGGACTAGCGGGGGGGGAGAGACCCAGTACTTC
CASRTSGGGETQYF
>NA|TRBV5-1|NA|TRBJ2-5
TGCGCCAGCAGCTTGTACCCGGGACAAGAGACCCAGTACTTC
CASSLYPGQETQYF
>once|TRBV2|TRBD1|TRBJ2-7
TGTGCCAGCACCCGGACAGGTGGCGCCTACGAGCAGTACTTC
CASTRTGGAYEQYF
>once|TRBV7-2|TRBD2|TRBJ2-5
TGTGCCAGCAGCTTAGATGGGCGGGGGGGCCAAGAGACCCAGTACTTC
CASSLDGRGGQETQYF
>once|TRBV7-9|TRBD1|TRBJ1-2
TGTGCCAGCAGCCATATAAAGGGGACAGGGACTAAGAACTATGGCTACACCTTC
CASSHIKGTGTKNYGYTF
>few|TRBV10-1|NA|TRBJ1-1
TGCGCCAGCAGCTATTCAGGGTGCGGCACTGAAGCTTTCTTT
CASSYSGCGTEAFF
>NA|TRBV7-2|NA|TRBJ2-5
TGTGCCAGCAGCTTCGGTGGGAGAACCCAAGAGACCCAGTACTTC
CASSFGGRTQETQYF
>NA|TRBV9|TRBD1|TRBJ2-7
TGTGCCAGCAGCGTAGACTTGGGACAGGGGTACGAGCAGTACTTC
CASSVDLGQGYEQYF
>once|TRBV19|TRBD2|TRBJ2-2
TGTGCCACAATAGCGGGAAAGGACACCGGGGAGCTGTTTTTT
CATIAGKDTGELFF
>few|TRBV21-1|NA|TRBJ2-1
TGTGCCAGCAGCAAAAGGGCTAGCGCTATTGTCGACAATGAGCAGTTCTTC
CASSKRASAIVDNEQFF
>NA|TRBV11-3|NA|TRBJ2-1
TGTGCCAGCAGCAAAGGACAGTCGGATGAGCAGTTCTTC
CASSKGQSDEQFF
>NA|TRBV7-2|TRBD1|TRBJ2-6
TGTGCCAGCAGAGCCCCGGGACAGGGATCTGGGGCCAACGTCCTGACTTTC
CASRAPGQGSGANVLTF
>few|TRBV6-5|NA|TRBJ2-4
TGTGCCAGCAGCTTCTCGCCGGTAACGGACATTCAGTACTTC
CASSFSPVTDIQYF
>NA|TRBV19|TRBD1|TRBJ2-7
TGTGCCACTAGTGGGACAGTCCCCTCCTACGAGCAGTACTTC
CATSGTVPSYEQYF
>NA|TRBV6-4|TRBD1|TRBJ2-1
TGTGCCAGCAGTCTAAAGAACAGGGGAACGGATGAGCAGTTCTTC
CASSLKNRGTDEQFF
>NA|TRBV5-1|NA|TRBJ1-6
TGCGCCAGCAGCTCCGTCGGGCCAGGGGACCAAGGTTCACCCCTCCACTTT
CASSSVGPGDQGSPLHF
>NA|TRBV19|NA|TRBJ2-7
TGTGCCAGTAGGAGCCCGGGATCTTACTACGAGCAGTACTTC
CASRSPGSYYEQYF
>NA|TRBV19|NA|TRBJ2-1
TGTGCCAGTAGTCCCAGCGGAAATGAGCAGTTCTTC
CASSPSGNEQFF
>NA|TRBV11-3|NA|TRBJ2-1
TGTGCCAGCAGCTTAGGGGGCGGGGCAGCCTACAATGAGCAGTTCTTC
CASSLGGGAAYNEQFF
>NA|TRBV14|TRBD1|TRBJ1-4
TGTGCCAGCAGAAAGGGACAGGCTAATGAAAAACTGTTTTTT
CASRKGQANEKLFF
>NA|TRBV29-1|TRBD2|TRBJ2-7
TGCAGCGTTGGGGGACTAGCGGAATCCTTCTCCTACGAGCAGTACTTC
CSVGGLAESFSYEQYF
>NA|TRBV9|TRBD1|TRBJ2-2
TGTGCCAGCAGCGCAAGGACAGGAGGACCCGGGGAGCTGTTTTTT
CASSARTGGPGELFF
>NA|TRBV7-2|TRBD1|TRBJ2-5
TGTGCCAGCAGCTCGGCGACAGGGCGTTGGGAGACCCAGTACTTC
CASSSATGRWETQYF
>NA|TRBV28|TRBD2|TRBJ2-3
TGTGCCAGCAGTTCAGCTAGCGGGGGGTTGTATACGCAGTATTTT
CASSSASGGLYTQYF
>NA|TRBV19|TRBD1|TRBJ2-5
TGTGCCAGTAGTATCCGGGCAGGGGGCTTAGAGACCCAGTACTTC
CASSIRAGGLETQYF